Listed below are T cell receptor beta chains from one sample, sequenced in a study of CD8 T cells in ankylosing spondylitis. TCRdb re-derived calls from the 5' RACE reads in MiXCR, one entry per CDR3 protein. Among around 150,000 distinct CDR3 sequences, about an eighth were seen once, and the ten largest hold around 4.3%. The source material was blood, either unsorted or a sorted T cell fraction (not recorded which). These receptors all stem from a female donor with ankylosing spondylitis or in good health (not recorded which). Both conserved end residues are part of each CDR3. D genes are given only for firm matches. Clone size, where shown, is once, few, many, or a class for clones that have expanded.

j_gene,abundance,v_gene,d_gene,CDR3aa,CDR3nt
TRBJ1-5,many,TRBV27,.,CASSRRAPNSNQPQHF,TGTGCCAGCTCTAGGAGGGCACCCAATAGCAATCAGCCCCAGCATTTT
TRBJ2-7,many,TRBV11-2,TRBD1,CASSSWTGGEQYF,TGTGCCAGCAGCTCGTGGACAGGCGGCGAGCAGTACTTC
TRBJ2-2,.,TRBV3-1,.,CASSQDYSTGELFF,TGTGCCAGCAGCCAAGACTACAGCACCGGGGAGCTGTTTTTT
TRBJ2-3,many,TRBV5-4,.,CASSLAPADTQYF,TGTGCCAGCAGCTTGGCCCCCGCAGATACGCAGTATTTT
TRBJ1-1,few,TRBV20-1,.,CSARDAAGVTEAFF,TGCAGTGCTAGAGATGCAGCAGGGGTCACTGAAGCTTTCTTT
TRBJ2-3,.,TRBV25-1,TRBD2,CASSDSGGHTDTQYF,TGTGCCAGCAGTGATAGCGGGGGGCACACAGATACGCAGTATTTT
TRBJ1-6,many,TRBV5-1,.,CASSVSGANSPLHF,TGCGCCAGCAGCGTCTCGGGGGCTAATTCACCCCTCCACTTT
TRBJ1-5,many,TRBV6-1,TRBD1,CASSRRGLGQPQHF,TGTGCCAGCAGCCGCAGGGGGTTAGGTCAGCCCCAGCATTTT
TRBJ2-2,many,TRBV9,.,CASSVRRGGGELFF,TGTGCCAGCAGCGTAAGAAGGGGTGGCGGGGAGCTGTTTTTT
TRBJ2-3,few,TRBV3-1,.,CASSQVSTTDTQYF,TGTGCCAGCAGCCAAGTGTCCACCACAGATACGCAGTATTTT
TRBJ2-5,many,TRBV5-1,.,CASSLVLQETQYF,TGCGCCAGCAGCTTGGTCCTACAAGAGACCCAGTACTTC
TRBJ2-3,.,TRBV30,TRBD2,CAWSGGTTADTQYF,TGTGCCTGGAGTGGCGGGACTACGGCAGATACGCAGTATTTT
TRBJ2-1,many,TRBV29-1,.,CSVERSHEQFF,TGCAGCGTTGAACGGAGCCATGAGCAGTTCTTC
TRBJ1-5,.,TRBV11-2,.,CASSLDLRTTSNQPQHF,TGTGCCAGCAGCTTAGATCTTCGGACAACGAGCAATCAGCCCCAGCATTTT
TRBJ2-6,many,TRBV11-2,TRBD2,CASRPIAGSGANVLTF,TGTGCCAGCAGACCTATAGCGGGATCTGGGGCCAACGTCCTGACTTTC
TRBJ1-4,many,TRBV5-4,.,CASSYATNEKLFF,TGTGCCAGCAGCTACGCAACTAATGAAAAACTGTTTTTT
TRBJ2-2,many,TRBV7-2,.,CASSWANTGELFF,TGTGCCAGCAGCTGGGCGAACACCGGGGAGCTGTTTTTT
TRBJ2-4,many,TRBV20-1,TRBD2,CSANGGGNIQYF,TGCAGTGCTAATGGGGGGGGAAACATTCAGTACTTC
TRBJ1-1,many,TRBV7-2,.,CASSLSGPDTEAFF,TGTGCCAGCAGCTTATCGGGTCCCGACACTGAAGCTTTCTTT
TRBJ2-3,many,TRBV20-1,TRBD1,CSAGGQADTQYF,TGCAGCGCCGGGGGACAGGCAGATACGCAGTATTTT
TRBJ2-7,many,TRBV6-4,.,CASRTIGDEQYF,TGTGCCAGCAGAACGATCGGGGACGAGCAGTACTTC
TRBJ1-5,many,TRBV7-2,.,CASSRSNQPQHF,TGTGCCAGCAGCCGAAGCAATCAGCCCCAGCATTTT
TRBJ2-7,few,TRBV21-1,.,CASSPPGAEPYEQYF,TGTGCCAGCAGCCCTCCCGGGGCTGAACCCTACGAGCAGTACTTC
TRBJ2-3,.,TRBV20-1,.,CSAPQASSTDTQYF,TGCAGTGCACCACAGGCGTCTAGCACAGATACGCAGTATTTT
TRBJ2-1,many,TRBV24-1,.,CATSEVAGENEQFF,TGTGCCACCAGTGAAGTTGCCGGGGAGAATGAGCAGTTCTTC
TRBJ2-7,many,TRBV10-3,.,CAISEMGAGVFEQYF,TGTGCCATCAGTGAGATGGGAGCGGGCGTCTTCGAGCAGTACTTC
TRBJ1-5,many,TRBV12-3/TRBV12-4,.,CASSPLQASGNQPQHF,TGTGCCAGCAGCCCTTTACAGGCCTCGGGCAATCAGCCCCAGCATTTT
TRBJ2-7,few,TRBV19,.,CASSITRGDEQYF,TGTGCCAGTAGTATCACCCGAGGAGACGAGCAGTACTTC
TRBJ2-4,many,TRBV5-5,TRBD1,CASSPGTGLNIQYF,TGTGCCAGCAGCCCCGGGACAGGGTTGAACATTCAGTACTTC
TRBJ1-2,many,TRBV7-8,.,CATAPLGSGYTF,TGTGCCACTGCCCCTTTGGGCTCCGGCTACACCTTC
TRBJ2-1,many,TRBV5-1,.,CASSLMGEAYNEQFF,TGCGCCAGCAGCTTGATGGGGGAGGCTTACAATGAGCAGTTCTTC
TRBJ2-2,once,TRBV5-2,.,CAMGPGLRLAPGELFF,TGTGCCATGGGCCCTGGCCTCCGACTAGCCCCCGGGGAGCTGTTTTTT
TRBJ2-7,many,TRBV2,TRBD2,CASSELAGGTSSYEQYF,TGTGCCAGCAGTGAACTAGCGGGAGGGACCAGCTCCTACGAGCAGTACTTC
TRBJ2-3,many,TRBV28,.,CASSWAGRDTDTQYF,TGTGCCAGCAGCTGGGCGGGGAGAGACACAGATACGCAGTATTTT
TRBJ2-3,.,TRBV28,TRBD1,CASTPGTDTDTQYF,TGTGCCAGCACTCCCGGGACAGACACAGATACGCAGTATTTT
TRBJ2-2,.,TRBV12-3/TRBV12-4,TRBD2,CASSRSGGAPGELFF,TGTGCCAGCAGCCGTAGCGGGGGGGCCCCCGGGGAGCTGTTTTTT
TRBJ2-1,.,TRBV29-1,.,CSVVSSVYNEQFF,TGCAGCGTTGTATCTAGCGTCTACAATGAGCAGTTCTTC
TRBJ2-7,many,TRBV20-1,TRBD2,CSAQLAGGGYEQYF,TGCAGTGCACAACTAGCGGGAGGGGGCTACGAGCAGTACTTC
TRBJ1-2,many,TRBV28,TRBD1,CASSEDRDDGYTF,TGTGCCAGCAGCGAGGACAGGGATGATGGCTACACCTTC
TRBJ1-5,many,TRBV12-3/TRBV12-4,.,CASSFPGNQPQHF,TGTGCCAGCAGTTTCCCCGGAAATCAGCCCCAGCATTTT
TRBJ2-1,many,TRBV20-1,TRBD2,CSAGGLAYNEQFF,TGCAGTGCCGGGGGACTAGCCTACAATGAGCAGTTCTTC
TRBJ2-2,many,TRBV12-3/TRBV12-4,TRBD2,CASFSGGAGTGELFF,TGTGCCAGCTTTAGCGGGGGGGCTGGCACCGGGGAGCTGTTTTTT
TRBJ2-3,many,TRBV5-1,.,CASSLRDGDIATKGTDTQYF,TGCGCCAGCAGCTTGAGGGATGGGGATATAGCGACCAAGGGCACAGATACGCAGTATTTT
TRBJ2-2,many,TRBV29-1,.,CSAVASGRESTGELFF,TGCAGCGCGGTAGCCTCTGGTCGGGAGTCGACCGGGGAGCTGTTTTTT
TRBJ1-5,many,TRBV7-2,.,CASSLGEEQPQHF,TGTGCCAGCAGCTTAGGAGAGGAACAGCCCCAGCATTTT
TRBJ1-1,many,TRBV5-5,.,CASSFALNTEAFF,TGTGCCAGCAGCTTTGCCCTGAACACTGAAGCTTTCTTT
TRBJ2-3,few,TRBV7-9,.,CASSQRTLLGTDTQYF,TGTGCCAGCAGCCAACGGACTTTACTAGGCACAGATACGCAGTATTTT
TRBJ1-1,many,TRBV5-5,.,CASRLAGTGEAFF,TGTGCCAGCAGACTCGCAGGCACAGGTGAAGCTTTCTTT
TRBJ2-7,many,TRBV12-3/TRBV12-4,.,CASSLGGRRGEQYF,TGTGCCAGCAGTTTAGGGGGTCGGAGGGGCGAGCAGTACTTC
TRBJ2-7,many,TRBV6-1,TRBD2,CASRRASSGGNEQYF,TGTGCCAGCAGGAGAGCTTCGAGCGGGGGTAACGAGCAGTACTTC
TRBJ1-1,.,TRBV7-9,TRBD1,CASSFPTGSPGTEAFF,TGTGCCAGCAGCTTTCCGACAGGGTCTCCGGGAACTGAAGCTTTCTTT
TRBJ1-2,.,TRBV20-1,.,CSARAGLPGFTYGYTF,TGCAGTGCTAGAGCCGGCCTTCCCGGGTTCACCTACGGCTACACCTTC
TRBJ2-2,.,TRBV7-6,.,CASSSQTSYTGELFF,TGTGCCAGCAGCTCTCAGACGTCCTACACCGGGGAGCTGTTTTTT
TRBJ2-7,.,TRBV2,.,CASRDRLYEQYF,TGTGCCAGCAGGGACAGACTCTACGAGCAGTACTTC
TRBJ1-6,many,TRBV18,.,CASSPPGRVGNSPLHF,TGTGCCAGCTCACCACCCGGGAGGGTCGGTAATTCACCCCTCCACTTT